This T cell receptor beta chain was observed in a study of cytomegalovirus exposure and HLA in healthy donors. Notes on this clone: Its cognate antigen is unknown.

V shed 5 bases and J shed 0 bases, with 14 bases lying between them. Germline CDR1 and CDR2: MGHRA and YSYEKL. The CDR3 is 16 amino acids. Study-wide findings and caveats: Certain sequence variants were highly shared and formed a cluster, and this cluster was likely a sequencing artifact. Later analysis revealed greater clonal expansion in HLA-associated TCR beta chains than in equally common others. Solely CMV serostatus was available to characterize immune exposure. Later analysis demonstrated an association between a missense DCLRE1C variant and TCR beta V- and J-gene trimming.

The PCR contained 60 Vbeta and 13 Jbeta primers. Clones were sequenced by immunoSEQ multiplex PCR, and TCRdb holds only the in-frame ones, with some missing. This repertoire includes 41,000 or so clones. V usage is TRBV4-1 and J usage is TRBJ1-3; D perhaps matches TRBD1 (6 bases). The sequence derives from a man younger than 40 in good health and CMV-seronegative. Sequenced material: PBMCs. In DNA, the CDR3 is TGCGCCAGCAGCTCTCGGACGGACAGCTCTGGAAACACCATATATTTT. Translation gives CASSSRTDSSGNTIYF.